This entry features one TCR beta chain sequence. The data were taken from a study of blood T cell repertoires in COVID-19. Study-level information: Some COVID-19 samples were acute and others convalescent; all came from the United States, Italy and Spain. T cells, B-cell-depleted T cells, or PBMCs supplied cDNA or gDNA.

As processed by the authors: The authors estimated nucleated cell counts from reference gene primer amplification. This table comes from immunoSEQ multiplex PCR, and its TCRdb copy is limited to in-frame clones, with some not included. Clonal size and the V and J genes are those of that table, whereas D and trimming came from the DNA. Among 80,000 or so clones listed, approximately 86% were seen once. V was trimmed by 8 bases and J by 5 bases, leaving 13 bases between them. Germline V gene lookup returns CDR1 LNHDA and CDR2 SQIVND (reference sequence). The CDR3 consists of 13 residues. Sequencing used peripheral blood. The sequence came from a woman aged 60 to 75 with acute or convalescent COVID-19. The chain couples TRBV19 to TRBJ1-5; D may be TRBD1 (6 bases). The CDR3 protein is CASSGQLDQPQHF. CDR3 nucleotides: TGTGCCAGTTCCGGACAGCTAGATCAGCCCCAGCATTTT.